The clone carrying this TCR beta chain was counted many times. These data are taken from a study of regulatory T cells in long-lasting Graves disease. Library construction for TCR beta used iRepertoire HTBI primers and Arm-PCR of CDR3 regions. One entry per CDR3 protein, called by TCRdb with MiXCR from the multiplex PCR reads. The table lists approximately 470,000 distinct CDR3 sequences, about a sixth of them singletons. This CDR3 contains 17 residues. CDR1 is ENHRY, CDR2 SYGVKD, per germline. Trimming at V came to 0 bases and at J to 2 bases, leaving 4 bases not matched to a gene. The time point denotes: newly diagnosed GD, antithyroid drugs for less than 3 months. Extracted RNA from PBMCs served as the source of the TCR library. This same sample was also taken into another study, of T cells in Graves' hyperthyroidism and ophthalmopathy.

The chain employs TRBV10-3 and TRBJ2-7; 13 bases align to TRBD2. The material was peripheral blood mononuclear cells (PBMCs), obtained at new diagnosis, from a patient treated with antithyroid drugs. This TCR came from a man in his forties with Graves disease. CDR3 sequence reads: CAISESTTSGRTYEQYF. CDR3 DNA: TGTGCCATCAGTGAGTCGACGACTAGCGGGAGGACCTACGAGCAGTACTTC.